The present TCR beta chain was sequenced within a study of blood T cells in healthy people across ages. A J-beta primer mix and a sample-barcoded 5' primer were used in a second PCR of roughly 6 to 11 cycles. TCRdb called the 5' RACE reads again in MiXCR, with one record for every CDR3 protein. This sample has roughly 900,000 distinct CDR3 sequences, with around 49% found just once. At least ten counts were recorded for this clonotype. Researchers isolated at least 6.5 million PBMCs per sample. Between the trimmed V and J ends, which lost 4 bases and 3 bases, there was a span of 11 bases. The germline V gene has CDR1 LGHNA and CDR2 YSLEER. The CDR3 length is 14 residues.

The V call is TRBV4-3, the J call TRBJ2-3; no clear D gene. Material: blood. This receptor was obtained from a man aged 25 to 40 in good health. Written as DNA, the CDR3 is TGCGCCAGCAGCCTCTCGACTGGAACAGATACGCAGTATTTT. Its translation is CASSLSTGTDTQYF.